These 26 T cell receptor beta chains were sequenced from one sample in a study of identical twins. Using its own MiXCR run on the 5' RACE reads, TCRdb lists one record per CDR3 protein. Among nearly 900,000 distinct CDR3 sequences, 12% were seen once, and the ten largest hold about 1.5%. This same sample was also part of a study on yellow fever vaccine responses in identical twins.

Sequencing was performed on PBMCs. All receptors derive from a woman aged 18-30 years in good health.

This clonotype has more than one count but fewer than ten. This chain joins TRBV7-6 and TRBJ2-3; D may be TRBD2 (5 bases). Germline V gene data show CDR1 as SGHVS and CDR2 as FNYEAQ. Trimming removed 1 base from V and 0 bases from J, with 14 bases in between. This CDR3 contains 17 residues. DNA for the CDR3: TGTGCCAGCAGCTTAGGGCGGGTCCCTGCTAGCACAGATACGCAGTATTTT. Translating gives CASSLGRVPASTDTQYF.

The chain links TRBV5-6 to TRBJ2-1; D unresolved. The CDR3 is 15 residues long. Per the germline V gene, CDR1 is SGHDT and CDR2 is YYEEEE. V lost 5 bases and J lost 4, with 16 bases in between. Written as DNA, the CDR3 is TGTGCCAGCAGAAACCTCGTGGCTAGTTACAATGAGCAGTTCTTC. This translates into CASRNLVASYNEQFF.

This sequence joins TRBV27 and TRBJ1-5; no clear D gene. The CDR3 sequence is 16 residues long. Trimming pared 3 bases from V and 4 bases from J, leaving 16 bases between. The germline V gene has CDR1 MNHEY and CDR2 SMNVEV (reference sequence). CDR3 sequence (DNA): TGTGCCAGCAGTTTTCTTACAGTAACGCTTAATCAGCCCCAGCATTTT. It specifies CASSFLTVTLNQPQHF.

The CDR3: CASSLAYRQRQETQYF. The CDR3 DNA reads as TGCGCCAGCAGCTTGGCCTACCGACAGCGCCAAGAGACCCAGTACTTC. The gene calls are TRBV5-1 and TRBJ2-5; D is possibly TRBD1 (5 bases). The CDR3 is 16 amino acids. Per germline, CDR1 SGHRS and CDR2 YFSETQ. Deletions cut 0 bases from V and 1 base from J, with 13 bases between.

Only a few counts were recorded for this clonotype. The chain has TRBV18 and TRBJ2-6; D is undetermined. Germline V CDR1 and CDR2: KGHSH, LQKENI. The CDR3 spans 16 residues. The V end lost 5 bases, the J end lost 0 bases, and 11 bases lay between the germline ends. The CDR3 nucleotides read TGTGCCAGCTCATCTCGGGTCAACTCTGGGGCCAACGTCCTGACTTTC. Its protein product is CASSSRVNSGANVLTF. Supplemented by reference TRBV18 and TRBJ2-6, the full variable domain reads NAGVMQNPRHLVRRRGQEARLRCSPMKGHSHVYWYRQLPEEGLKFMVYLQKENIIDESGMPKERFSAEFPKEGPSILRIQQVVRGDSAAYFCASSSRVNSGANVLTFGAGSRLTVL.

This clonotype was counted between two and nine times. This chain links TRBV5-1 with TRBJ2-1; no firm D call. The CDR3 totals 14 residues. CDR1 and CDR2 (germline): SGHRS, YFSETQ. Deletions cut 0 bases from V and 7 bases from J, with 11 bases between. CDR3 sequence (DNA): TGCGCCAGCAGCTTGGAGCCCCGGGTGAATGAGCAGTTCTTC. This gives the protein CASSLEPRVNEQFF.

The chain carries TRBV9 and TRBJ2-2; 8 nucleotides line up with TRBD2. V lost 4 bases, J lost 5 bases, and 13 bases stayed unmatched. CDR1 SGDLS and CDR2 YYNGEE come from the germline V gene. The CDR3 covers 17 residues. CDR3: CASSPRQDSGNTGELFF. The CDR3 coding sequence is TGTGCCAGCAGCCCCCGGCAGGATAGCGGGAATACCGGGGAGCTGTTTTTT.

V gene TRBV13 combines with J gene TRBJ2-2; TRBD1 is a possible D gene (6 bases). The CDR3 sequence is 14 residues long. V was pared by 10 bases and J by 2 bases, with 14 bases between. Per the germline V gene, CDR1 is PRHDT and CDR2 is FYEKMQ (reference sequence). The CDR3 loop is CATATQGNTGELFF. The CDR3 coding sequence is TGTGCCACGGCCACACAGGGAAACACCGGGGAGCTGTTTTTT. Filled out from reference TRBV13 and TRBJ2-2, the complete variable domain reads AAGVIQSPRHLIKEKRETATLKCYPIPRHDTVYWYQQGPGQDPQFLISFYEKMQSDKGSIPDRFSAQQFSDYHSELNMSSLELGDSALYFCATATQGNTGELFFGEGSRLTVL.

This clonotype appeared a few times. The chain couples TRBV24-1 to TRBJ1-2, with TRBD1 as a possible D gene (6 bases). The CDR3 is 13 residues long. Germline lookup yields CDR1 KGHDR and CDR2 SFDVKD. Between the trimmed V and J ends, which lost 7 bases and 8 bases, there was a span of 16 bases. DNA of the CDR3: TGTGCCACCAGCGACAGGCTTCAGGCCGGCTACACCTTC. Its translation: CATSDRLQAGYTF.

The CDR3 DNA reads as TGTGCCAGCAGCCGGGACAGGGCCGGACAAGAGACCCAGTACTTC. Its protein is CASSRDRAGQETQYF. V is TRBV27 and J is TRBJ2-5; 9 nucleotides agree with TRBD1. Germline V gene lookup returns CDR1 MNHEY and CDR2 SMNVEV (reference sequence). With V trimmed by 6 bases and J by 2 bases, 7 bases remained unmatched. This CDR3 is built from 15 residues.

This chain joins TRBV6-5 and TRBJ2-3; D remains ambiguous. The CDR3 extends over 14 amino acids. The V and J ends lost 4 bases and 6 bases respectively, with 14 bases between them. In germline, CDR1 is MNHEY, CDR2 SVGAGI. The DNA for the CDR3 is TGTGCCAGCAGTTTCAGACCTATTGAGGATACGCAGTATTTT. It codes for CASSFRPIEDTQYF.

This clonotype was seen many times. V gene TRBV4-2 combines with J gene TRBJ1-3; D call uncertain. Germline V gene lookup returns CDR1 LGHNA and CDR2 YNFKEQ. V lost 0 bases and J 4 bases, leaving 10 bases between the germline ends. The CDR3 totals 15 residues. This CDR3 is CASSQDEGTGNTIYF. As DNA, the CDR3 is TGTGCCAGCAGCCAAGACGAGGGCACCGGAAACACCATATATTTT.

This clonotype turned up a few times. The chain couples TRBV7-9 to TRBJ2-2; D possibly corresponds to TRBD2 (6 bases). This CDR3 is 16 amino acids long. Trimming shortened V by 3 bases and J by 10 bases, and 21 bases separated the two germline ends. The V gene's germline CDR1 is SEHNR and CDR2 FQNEAQ (reference sequence). The CDR3 DNA is TGTGCCAGCAGCTTCCCGGCGTCGGGAGACACCATGGAGCTGTTTTTT. Its protein product is CASSFPASGDTMELFF.

The rearrangement joins TRBV20-1 to TRBJ1-3; D not resolved. Germline CDR1 reads DFQATT; CDR2 reads SNEGSKA (reference sequence). This CDR3 contains 13 residues. V gave up 4 bases and J gave up 0 bases, with 7 bases separating them. CDR3 region: CSATHPSGNTIYF. In nucleotides, the CDR3 is TGCAGTGCTACCCACCCCTCTGGAAACACCATATATTTT.

This clonotype was seen only a few times. The chain recombines TRBV20-1 with TRBJ2-5, with TRBD2 identical over 8 bases. The length of the CDR3 is 15 residues. Germline lookup yields CDR1 DFQATT and CDR2 SNEGSKA (reference sequence). V shed 0 bases, J shed 2 bases, and the junction held 5 bases outside the gene matches. As DNA, the CDR3 is TGCAGTGCTAGAGATAGCGGGAAACTGCAAGAGACCCAGTACTTC. This translates into CSARDSGKLQETQYF.

A few counts support this clonotype. The rearrangement links TRBV5-1 to TRBJ2-1; 9 bases line up with TRBD2. Germline lookup yields CDR1 SGHRS and CDR2 YFSETQ. The CDR3 has 15 residues. V was pared by 0 bases and J by 12 bases, with 10 bases of the junction left unmatched. CDR3 nucleotides: TGCGCCAGCAGCTTGGAATCGGCCAGCGGGAGGTCGCAGTTCTTC. This sequence encodes CASSLESASGRSQFF.

The chain couples TRBV6-5 to TRBJ2-5; TRBD2 matches 8 bases. In germline, CDR1 is MNHEY, CDR2 SVGAGI. V lost 2 bases, J lost 3 bases, and 2 bases stayed unmatched. CDR3 length equals 14 residues. The CDR3 DNA sequence: TGTGCCAGCAGTTACCCCGGGAGGGAAGAGACCCAGTACTTC. Translated, it gives CASSYPGREETQYF.

This clonotype has at least ten counts. This sequence joins TRBV15 and TRBJ1-5, with unresolved D. Trimming cost V 0 bases and J 4 bases, with 7 bases left between them. From germline, CDR1 is LNHNV and CDR2 YYDKDF (reference sequence). The length of the CDR3 is 14 residues. The CDR3 nucleotides are TGTGCCACCAGCAGAGAGCAGGAGAATCAGCCCCAGCATTTT. Residues: CATSREQENQPQHF. The complete variable domain, with remaining parts taken from reference TRBV15 and TRBJ1-5, reads DAMVIQNPRYQVTQFGKPVTLSCSQTLNHNVMYWYQQKSSQAPKLLFHYYDKDFNNEADTPDNFQSRRPNTSFCFLDIRSPGLGDTAMYLCATSREQENQPQHFGDGTRLSIL.

The sample holds many counts of this clonotype. The rearrangement uses TRBV5-1 and TRBJ2-1, with no clear D. V was trimmed by 5 bases and J by 8 bases, leaving 11 bases between them. Looked up from germline, CDR1 is SGHRS and CDR2 is YFSETQ. This CDR3 is 12 amino acids long. In nucleotides, the CDR3 is TGCGCCAGCAGTGTAATTGGCGATGAGCAGTTCTTC. Its translation is CASSVIGDEQFF.

The table lists this clonotype with a few counts. The chain links TRBV4-1 to TRBJ1-2; TRBD1 matches at 8 bases. Germline V gene data show CDR1 as MGHRA and CDR2 as YSYEKL. Trimming cost V 3 bases and J 13 bases; bases outside gene matches: 16. The CDR3 runs 15 residues. The DNA for the CDR3 is TGCGCCAGCAGCCATGCCGGGACAGGTGGTGGCCTACCCACCTTC. The encoded protein is CASSHAGTGGGLPTF.

This clonotype has a handful of counts. The genes are TRBV6-5 and TRBJ1-1, with TRBD1 identical over 9 bases. The CDR3 runs 18 residues. The V gene end was trimmed by 0 bases and the J gene end by 3 bases; junction bases not matched to a gene: 11. The germline V gene encodes CDR1 MNHEY and CDR2 SVGAGI. The CDR3 sequence is CASSYSWDNWTGDTEAFF. Written as DNA, the CDR3 is TGTGCCAGCAGTTACTCGTGGGACAATTGGACAGGGGACACTGAAGCTTTCTTT.

In this sample, this clonotype turned up many times. The chain couples TRBV29-1 to TRBJ2-1; no clear D. The CDR3 has 13 residues. Germline loops: CDR1 SQVTM, CDR2 ANQGSEA. V was shortened by 2 bases and J by 5 bases, with 10 bases between the two germline ends. This CDR3 is CSVEHAPNNEQFF. CDR3 bases: TGCAGCGTTGAACATGCACCTAACAATGAGCAGTTCTTC.

The chain combines TRBV6-1 with TRBJ2-1; D may be TRBD2 (5 bases). The CDR3 sequence is 14 residues long. V was cut by 5 bases and J by 7 bases, with 15 bases left in between. From germline, CDR1 is MNHNS and CDR2 SASEGT. For the CDR3, the DNA is TGTGCCAGCAGTCCACGCGGGTCTATGAATGAGCAGTTCTTC. Its protein is CASSPRGSMNEQFF.

This clonotype has more than one count but fewer than ten. The genes are TRBV12-5 and TRBJ1-2, with TRBD1 matching over 7 bases. Germline V lookup: CDR1 LGHNT, CDR2 FRNRAP. The CDR3 contains 13 residues. The J segment lost 6 bases and the V segment lost 1 base, leaving 2 bases of the junction unmatched. CDR3: CASGLGQGHGYTF. The CDR3 bases are TGTGCTAGTGGTTTGGGACAGGGCCATGGCTACACCTTC.

This sequence joins TRBV11-2 and TRBJ2-1; TRBD1 aligns across 9 bases. CDR1 and CDR2 (germline): SGHAT, FQNNGV. CDR3 length: 15 residues. The ends lost 6 bases at V and 5 bases at J; junction bases unmatched: 8. This chain's CDR3 is CASSYRQGGNNEQFF. In DNA, the CDR3 is TGTGCCAGCAGTTATCGACAGGGGGGGAACAATGAGCAGTTCTTC.

This clonotype was seen a handful of times. The chain joins TRBV7-2 to TRBJ2-1; 9 nucleotides align to TRBD1. Per the germline V gene, CDR1 is SGHTA and CDR2 is FQGNSA. The J segment lost 11 bases and the V segment lost 0 bases, leaving 14 bases of the junction unmatched. The CDR3 contains 17 residues. In nucleotides, the CDR3 is TGTGCCAGCAGCTTAGCTTTCTCGGGGACAGGGAATACGAAGCAGTTCTTC. This codes for CASSLAFSGTGNTKQFF.